The rows below give T cell receptor beta chains drawn from one sample of a study of T-cell reconstitution after alpha-beta-depleted transplantation in children. TCRdb independently ran MiXCR on the PCR reads; one entry per CDR3 protein. The data show about 600,000 distinct CDR3 sequences, with more than 20% seen just once and 13% to 15% held by the top ten. Sequenced here: PBMCs, mostly from graft donor cells, sampled 360 days after TCRalphabeta/CD19-depleted stem cell transplant. The receptors stem from a boy younger than two who had a stem cell transplant for acute myeloid leukemia, so the T cells may come from the graft donor. Both conserved end residues are part of each CDR3. The D gene is left open where the match is weak. Rows may omit the clone size; those that give it use once, few, many or a size class.

size: few; J: TRBJ2-5; V: TRBV6-5; D: TRBD2; DNA: TGTGCCAGCAGTTACTCCGCGGGGGTCAAGTACCAAGAGACCCAGTACTTC; CDR3: CASSYSAGVKYQETQYF
size: .; J: TRBJ2-5; V: TRBV7-6; D: .; DNA: TGTGCCAGCAGCTCCACCCTGGGCGGAGAGACCCAGTACTTC; CDR3: CASSSTLGGETQYF
size: .; J: TRBJ1-1; V: TRBV4-1; D: .; DNA: TGCGCCAGCAGCCTCGGCTCGGGGTGGCCTGAAGCTTTCTTT; CDR3: CASSLGSGWPEAFF
size: few; J: TRBJ2-7; V: TRBV3-1; D: .; DNA: TGTGCCAGCAGCCATCATCCCTCCTACGAGCAGTACTTC; CDR3: CASSHHPSYEQYF
size: many; J: TRBJ2-3; V: TRBV7-3; D: .; DNA: TGTGCCAGCAGCTTAATACACGCGGGGCCAGATACGCAGTATTTT; CDR3: CASSLIHAGPDTQYF
size: .; J: TRBJ2-1; V: TRBV24-1; D: TRBD1; DNA: TGTGCCACCAGGACAGGGAATGAGCAGTTCTTC; CDR3: CATRTGNEQFF
size: .; J: TRBJ2-2; V: TRBV7-9; D: .; DNA: TGTGCCAGCAGCGATCTTGCAGGGATCGCCGGGGAGCTGTTTTTT; CDR3: CASSDLAGIAGELFF
size: .; J: TRBJ1-2; V: TRBV27; D: TRBD1; DNA: TGTGCCAGCAGTCCACAGACAGGGATTCGTTATGGCTACACCTTC; CDR3: CASSPQTGIRYGYTF
size: .; J: TRBJ2-2; V: TRBV29-1; D: TRBD2; DNA: TGCAGCGTCGAGGGACTAGCGGGGGCCGGGGAGCTGTTTTTT; CDR3: CSVEGLAGAGELFF
size: many; J: TRBJ1-5; V: TRBV12-3/TRBV12-4; D: TRBD1; DNA: TGTGCCAGCAATGGGGGACAGGGGGTAAACCAGCCCCAGCATTTT; CDR3: CASNGGQGVNQPQHF
size: few; J: TRBJ2-5; V: TRBV20-1; D: .; DNA: TGCAGTGCTAGAGGGTCCGGCACAGGGCAAGAGACCCAGTACTTC; CDR3: CSARGSGTGQETQYF
size: .; J: TRBJ2-1; V: TRBV11-2; D: .; DNA: TGTGCCAGCAGCTTAGGATTGCGTGGGGCTTGGGATGAGCAGTTCTTC; CDR3: CASSLGLRGAWDEQFF
size: many; J: TRBJ2-7; V: TRBV5-5; D: .; DNA: TGTGCCAGCAGCGAGGGGATTATCCCCTACGAGCAGTACTTC; CDR3: CASSEGIIPYEQYF
size: few; J: TRBJ2-7; V: TRBV12-3/TRBV12-4; D: TRBD1; DNA: TGTGCCAGCACCGACCGACAGGGGCTCTCCTACGAGCAGTACTTC; CDR3: CASTDRQGLSYEQYF
size: .; J: TRBJ2-7; V: TRBV6-2/TRBV6-3; D: .; DNA: TGTGCCAGCAGTTACTGGTCGGGCGAGCAGTACTTC; CDR3: CASSYWSGEQYF
size: few; J: TRBJ2-1; V: TRBV24-1; D: TRBD2; DNA: TGTGCCACCAGTGATTTGAAGGCTAGCGGGGGGCCGTACAATGAGCAGTTCTTC; CDR3: CATSDLKASGGPYNEQFF
size: few; J: TRBJ2-7; V: TRBV4-3; D: .; DNA: TGCGCCAGCAGCCAAGATCCTCGGGACCCTTCATACGAGCAGTACTTC; CDR3: CASSQDPRDPSYEQYF
size: .; J: TRBJ2-7; V: TRBV10-3; D: TRBD1; DNA: TGTGCCATCAGTCCGGGACAGGGGTACTACGAGCAGTACTTC; CDR3: CAISPGQGYYEQYF
size: .; J: TRBJ1-1; V: TRBV29-1; D: .; DNA: TGCAGCGTTGTTCGATGGGCGGGTTGGGCTTTCTTT; CDR3: CSVVRWAGWAFF
size: few; J: TRBJ2-1; V: TRBV5-1; D: .; DNA: TGCGCCAGCAGCGACGACGGGAGCTCCTACAATGAGCAGTTCTTC; CDR3: CASSDDGSSYNEQFF
size: .; J: TRBJ2-3; V: TRBV21-1; D: .; DNA: TGTGCCAGCAGCAAAGCGCAGATTTCTAGCGGGGGGACCACAGATACGCAGTATTTT; CDR3: CASSKAQISSGGTTDTQYF
size: .; J: TRBJ2-5; V: TRBV7-9; D: .; DNA: TGTGCCAGACGGCGAGACAGAGAGAAAGAGACCCAGTACTTC; CDR3: CARRRDREKETQYF
size: .; J: TRBJ2-2; V: TRBV5-1; D: .; DNA: TGCGCCAGCAGGGCTTCCGGGGAGCTGTTTTTT; CDR3: CASRASGELFF
size: .; J: TRBJ2-7; V: TRBV20-1; D: .; DNA: TGCAGTGCTAGAGAGGGGGGAAAGTCCTACGAGCAGTACTTC; CDR3: CSAREGGKSYEQYF
size: many; J: TRBJ1-1; V: TRBV5-1; D: TRBD1; DNA: TGCGCCAGCAGCACCTCGACAGGGAGCACTGAAGCTTTCTTT; CDR3: CASSTSTGSTEAFF
size: many; J: TRBJ2-5; V: TRBV27; D: .; DNA: TGTGCCAGCAGTCCATCAGGGGCGGAAGAGACCCAGTACTTC; CDR3: CASSPSGAEETQYF
size: many; J: TRBJ1-1; V: TRBV11-3; D: .; DNA: TGTGCCAGCAGCTTAGAGGTTATGAACACTGAAGCTTTCTTT; CDR3: CASSLEVMNTEAFF
size: .; J: TRBJ2-1; V: TRBV4-3; D: TRBD2; DNA: TGCGCCAGCAGCCATAACCTAGCGGTCTTCTACAATGAGCAGTTCTTC; CDR3: CASSHNLAVFYNEQFF
size: .; J: TRBJ2-2; V: TRBV7-2; D: .; DNA: TGTGCCAGCAGCACCGGGACCCGAACCGGGGAGCTGTTTTTT; CDR3: CASSTGTRTGELFF
size: many; J: TRBJ2-6; V: TRBV20-1; D: .; DNA: TGCAGTGCTGCCGTTTTCTCTGGGGCCAACGTCCTGACTTTC; CDR3: CSAAVFSGANVLTF
size: .; J: TRBJ2-3; V: TRBV29-1; D: .; DNA: TGCAGCTTCTCGGGGCTCCTCACAGATACGCAGTATTTT; CDR3: CSFSGLLTDTQYF
size: few; J: TRBJ2-1; V: TRBV7-9; D: .; DNA: TGTGCCAGCAGCGCCTGGATGACCCCCAGCTCCTACAATGAGCAGTTCTTC; CDR3: CASSAWMTPSSYNEQFF
size: many; J: TRBJ1-6; V: TRBV6-5; D: TRBD1; DNA: TGTGCCAGCAGACGGGACAGGGTGTCACCCCTCCACTTT; CDR3: CASRRDRVSPLHF
size: .; J: TRBJ1-6; V: TRBV25-1; D: .; DNA: TGTGCCAGCAGTGAATGGAAGAGCTCCTATAATTCACCCCTCCACTTT; CDR3: CASSEWKSSYNSPLHF
size: few; J: TRBJ2-1; V: TRBV6-6; D: .; DNA: TGTGCCAGCGGGACCAGGGGATTGAATGAGCAGTTCTTC; CDR3: CASGTRGLNEQFF
size: .; J: TRBJ1-2; V: TRBV5-1; D: .; DNA: TGCGCCAGCAGCTTGGGGATGGACTGGGGCTATGGCTACACCTTC; CDR3: CASSLGMDWGYGYTF
size: many; J: TRBJ2-3; V: TRBV5-1; D: TRBD2; DNA: TGCGCCAGCAACTTGGGGGGGTCCACAGATACGCAGTATTTT; CDR3: CASNLGGSTDTQYF
size: .; J: TRBJ2-3; V: TRBV5-1; D: .; DNA: TGCGCCAGCAGCTTGGAATTTTTGGGGGAGTTGGGCACAGATACGCAGTATTTT; CDR3: CASSLEFLGELGTDTQYF
size: many; J: TRBJ2-5; V: TRBV27; D: .; DNA: TGTGCCAGCCTCTCAGGGCGTACCCAGTACTTC; CDR3: CASLSGRTQYF
size: many; J: TRBJ1-1; V: TRBV20-1; D: .; DNA: TGCAGTGCTAGGTCCTTAGATGAAGCTTTCTTT; CDR3: CSARSLDEAFF
size: .; J: TRBJ1-5; V: TRBV6-1; D: .; DNA: TGTGCCAGCAGCGACGGGACCCACCCCAATCAGCCCCAGCATTTT; CDR3: CASSDGTHPNQPQHF
size: many; J: TRBJ2-3; V: TRBV12-3/TRBV12-4; D: TRBD2; DNA: TGTGCCAGCAGTGGGGGGACTAGCGGGGGGGCCGGGTCAGATACGCAGTATTTT; CDR3: CASSGGTSGGAGSDTQYF
size: few; J: TRBJ2-5; V: TRBV4-2; D: .; DNA: TGTGCCAGCAGCTCCCGGAGGTTGGAGACCCAGTACTTC; CDR3: CASSSRRLETQYF
size: .; J: TRBJ2-7; V: TRBV12-3/TRBV12-4; D: .; DNA: TGTGCCAGCAGCGCGTTCCCACCGCCCTACGAGCAGTACTTC; CDR3: CASSAFPPPYEQYF
size: .; J: TRBJ2-5; V: TRBV25-1; D: .; DNA: TGTGCCAGCGGAGGCACGGAGACCCAGTACTTC; CDR3: CASGGTETQYF
size: few; J: TRBJ2-5; V: TRBV15; D: .; DNA: TGTGCCACCAGTAACGGACAGAAGGGGACCCAGTACTTC; CDR3: CATSNGQKGTQYF
size: .; J: TRBJ2-2; V: TRBV5-8; D: .; DNA: TGTGCCAGCAGCTCGCAACAGGGAGTTTTCACCGGGGAGCTGTTTTTT; CDR3: CASSSQQGVFTGELFF
size: .; J: TRBJ2-3; V: TRBV7-2; D: TRBD2; DNA: TGTGCCAGCAGCCCCGGGACTAGCGGGGAGGTGGATACGCAGTATTTT; CDR3: CASSPGTSGEVDTQYF
size: .; J: TRBJ2-3; V: TRBV20-1; D: TRBD2; DNA: TGCAGTGCTCTCCTTACGGGGAGGGGCACAGATACGCAGTATTTT; CDR3: CSALLTGRGTDTQYF
size: many; J: TRBJ2-2; V: TRBV27; D: .; DNA: TGTGCCAGCAGTACCCCAGGGTCAGGGGAGCTGTTTTTT; CDR3: CASSTPGSGELFF
size: few; J: TRBJ2-7; V: TRBV12-3/TRBV12-4; D: .; DNA: TGTGCCAGCAGTTCCTGGGGAGACTACGAGCAGTACTTC; CDR3: CASSSWGDYEQYF
size: .; J: TRBJ1-2; V: TRBV12-5; D: .; DNA: TGTGCTAGTGGTTTGTGGGGGACCAACTATGGCTACACCTTC; CDR3: CASGLWGTNYGYTF
size: .; J: TRBJ1-2; V: TRBV20-1; D: .; DNA: TGCAGTGCTCCCGCCAGGGGAGGCTACACCTTC; CDR3: CSAPARGGYTF